The clone carrying this TCR beta chain was detected a few times. Here immunoSEQ multiplex PCR was the method, and the copy in TCRdb shows in-frame clones only, minus some. Of about 210,000 clones in the sample, about 87% were seen once. This sample was included in a study of blood T cell repertoires in COVID-19. CDR1 and CDR2 from the germline V gene are SGHNT and YYREEE (reference sequence). The trim removed 4 bases at V and 1 base at J, leaving 4 bases unmatched. CDR3 length equals 16 residues. Specimen: peripheral blood. The clonotype originates from a man between 60 and 75 years old with acute or convalescent COVID-19. The V call is TRBV5-4, the J call TRBJ2-1; TRBD1 aligns across 11 bases. CDR3 sequence reads: CASSERDRGSYNEQFF. In nucleotides, the CDR3 is TGTGCCAGCAGCGAACGGGACAGGGGGTCCTACAATGAGCAGTTCTTC.